Given below is one T cell receptor beta chain in context. TCRdb's copy holds only in-frame clones and misses some; the assay was immunoSEQ multiplex PCR. The sample has about 180,000 clones, 70% to 90% seen once. The data derive from a study of blood T cell repertoires in COVID-19. Germline V gene data show CDR1 as GTSNPN and CDR2 as SVGIG (reference sequence). Trimming took off 5 bases at V and 0 bases at J, with 10 bases between the two ends. The CDR3 is made up of 13 amino acids. This sequence originates from a man aged 35-49 years with active or convalescent COVID-19. The J gene is TRBJ1-1, the V gene TRBV30; D is undetermined. Sequencing used peripheral blood. CDR3 loop: CAWGSGMNTEAFF. The CDR3 region has the DNA TGTGCCTGGGGATCCGGTATGAACACTGAAGCTTTCTTT.